This section outlines one TCR beta chain sequence together with its context. The antigen it recognizes is unknown. Base qualities are not provided; no much larger clone lies one nucleotide away. This sample's treatment or condition label indicates: allogeneic hematopoietic cell transplantation with graft depleted of TCRalphabeta T cells and CD19 B cells. TCRalphabeta/CD19-depleted allogeneic hematopoietic cell grafts were given to the transplant recipients, all of whom were children. The library was obtained by PCR. Sequencing took place on an Illumina HiSeq 2500. Molecular barcoding was employed in the preparation of TCR libraries, with unique molecular identifiers being used to normalize TCRbeta repertoire quantification. Clones were called with MiXCR by TCRdb after fastp trimmed the public reads at Q25, and only in-frame beta chains were retained. Rows with a matching CDR3 protein are joined into one entry that keeps the most common DNA and genes. The sample has 500,000 to 750,000 distinct CDR3 sequences on record, under 15% of them singletons. The top ten clones comprise 2.2% of the sample.

V sheds 1 base and J sheds 3 bases, leaving 13 bases between their ends. Its CDR3 holds 15 amino acids, cysteine through phenylalanine. The read is trimmed to its CDR3 DNA, 45 bases read in frame from base 1. Reading the germline V gene (reference sequence) gives CDR1 LNHDA and CDR2 SQIVND. The sample is drawn from a study of T-cell reconstitution after alpha-beta-depleted transplantation in children (dated by TCRdb to the mid-2010s). Study-wide context: The study quantitatively tracked T-cell immune reconstitution after TCRalphabeta/CD19-depleted allogeneic hematopoietic cell transplantation in children using TCR repertoire profiling. Results the study describes overall, beyond this receptor: Over the following months the frequencies of hyperexpanded clones went down, and after one year T-cell counts and TCRbeta diversity were mostly credited to newly produced T cells. The apparently early recovery of alphabetaT-cell counts about two months after transplant reportedly depended on only several hundred rapidly expanded clones that came from non-depleted graft cells. The high TCRbeta diversity at day 60 in some patients was ascribed to recipient T cells and intrathymic progenitors that had survived conditioning.

The clonotype comes from a male patient younger than 18 who had a stem cell transplant for acute myeloid leukemia, so the T cells may come from the graft donor. The material was PBMCs, mostly from graft donor cells, obtained 360 days after TCRalphabeta/CD19-depleted stem cell transplant. The chain joins TRBV19 to TRBJ2-7; the D gene is perhaps TRBD2, on 6 matching bases. The nucleotides are TGTGCCAGTAGTATAGGAAGAACTAGCCGCTACGAGCAGTACTTC. Protein translation: CASSIGRTSRYEQYF.